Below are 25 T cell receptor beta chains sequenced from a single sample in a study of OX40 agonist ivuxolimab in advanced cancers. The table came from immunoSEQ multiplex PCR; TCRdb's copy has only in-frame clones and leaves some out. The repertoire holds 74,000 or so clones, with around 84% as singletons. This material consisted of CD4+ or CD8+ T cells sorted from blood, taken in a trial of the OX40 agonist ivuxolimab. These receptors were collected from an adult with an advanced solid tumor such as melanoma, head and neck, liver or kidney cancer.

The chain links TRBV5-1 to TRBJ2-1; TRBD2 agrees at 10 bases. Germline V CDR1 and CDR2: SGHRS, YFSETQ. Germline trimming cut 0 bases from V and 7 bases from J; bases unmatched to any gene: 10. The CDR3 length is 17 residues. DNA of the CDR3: TGCGCCAGCAGCTTGGTTGGTAGCGGGGGGATTCTAAATGAGCAGTTCTTC. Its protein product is CASSLVGSGGILNEQFF.

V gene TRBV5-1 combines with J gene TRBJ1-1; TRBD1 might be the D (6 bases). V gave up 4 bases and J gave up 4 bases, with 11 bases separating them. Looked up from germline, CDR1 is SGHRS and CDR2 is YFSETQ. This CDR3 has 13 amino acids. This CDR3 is CASSIGQSTEAFF. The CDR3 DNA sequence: TGCGCCAGCAGCATCGGACAGAGCACTGAAGCTTTCTTT.

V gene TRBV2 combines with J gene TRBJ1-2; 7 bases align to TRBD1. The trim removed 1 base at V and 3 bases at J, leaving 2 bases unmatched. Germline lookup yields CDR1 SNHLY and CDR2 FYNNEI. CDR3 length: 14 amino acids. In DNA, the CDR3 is TGTGCCAGCAGTGAAGAGCAGGGGGACTATGGCTACACCTTC. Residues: CASSEEQGDYGYTF.

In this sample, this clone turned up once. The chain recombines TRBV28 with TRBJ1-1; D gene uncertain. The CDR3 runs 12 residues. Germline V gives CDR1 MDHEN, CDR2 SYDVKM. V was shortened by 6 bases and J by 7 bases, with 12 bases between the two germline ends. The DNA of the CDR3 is TGTGCCAGCAGCCCCAGGAGGAGTGAAGCTTTCTTT. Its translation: CASSPRRSEAFF. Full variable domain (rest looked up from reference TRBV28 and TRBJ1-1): DVKVTQSSRYLVKRTGEKVFLECVQDMDHENMFWYRQDPGLGLRLIYFSYDVKMKEKGDIPEGYSVSREKKERFSLILESASTNQTSMYLCASSPRRSEAFFGQGTRLTVV.

CDR3 DNA sequence: TGTGCCAGCAGCCTTGGACAGGGCGGGACTGAAGCTTTCTTT. It translates to CASSLGQGGTEAFF. This chain uses TRBV4-2 with TRBJ1-1, with 8 bases fitting TRBD1. The V and J ends lost 4 bases and 5 bases, in that order; junction bases with no gene match: 6. The length of the CDR3 is 14 residues. The germline V gene has CDR1 LGHNA and CDR2 YNFKEQ.

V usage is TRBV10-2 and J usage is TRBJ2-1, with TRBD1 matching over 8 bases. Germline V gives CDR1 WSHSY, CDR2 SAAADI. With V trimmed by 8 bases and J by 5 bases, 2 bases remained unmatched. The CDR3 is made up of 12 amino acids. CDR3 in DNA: TGCGCCAGCCAGACAGGGGACAATGAGCAGTTCTTC. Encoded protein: CASQTGDNEQFF.

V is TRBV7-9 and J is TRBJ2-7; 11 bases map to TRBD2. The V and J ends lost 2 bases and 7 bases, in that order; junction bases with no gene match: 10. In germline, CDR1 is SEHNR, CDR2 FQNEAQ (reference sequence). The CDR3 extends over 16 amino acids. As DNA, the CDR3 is TGTGCCAGCAGCTTAAATCTCGGCCTAGCGGGAGGTGAGCAGTACTTC. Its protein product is CASSLNLGLAGGEQYF.

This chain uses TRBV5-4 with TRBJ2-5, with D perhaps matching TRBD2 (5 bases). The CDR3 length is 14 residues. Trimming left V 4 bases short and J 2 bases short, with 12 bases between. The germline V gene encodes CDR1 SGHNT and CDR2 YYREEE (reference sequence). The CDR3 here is CASSRGLTQETQYF. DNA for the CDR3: TGTGCCAGCAGCCGAGGACTGACTCAAGAGACCCAGTACTTC.

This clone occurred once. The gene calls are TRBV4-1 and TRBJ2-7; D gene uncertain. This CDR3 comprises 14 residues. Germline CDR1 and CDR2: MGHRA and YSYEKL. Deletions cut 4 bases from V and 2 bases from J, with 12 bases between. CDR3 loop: CASSLDPYTYEQYF. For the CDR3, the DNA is TGCGCCAGCAGCCTCGACCCCTATACCTACGAGCAGTACTTC.

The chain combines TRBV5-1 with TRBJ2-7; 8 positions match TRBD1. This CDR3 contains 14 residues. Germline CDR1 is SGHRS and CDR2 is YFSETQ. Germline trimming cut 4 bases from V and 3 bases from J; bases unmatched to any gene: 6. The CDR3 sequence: CASSPGDRNYEQYF. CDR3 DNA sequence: TGCGCCAGCAGCCCCGGGGACAGGAACTACGAGCAGTACTTC.

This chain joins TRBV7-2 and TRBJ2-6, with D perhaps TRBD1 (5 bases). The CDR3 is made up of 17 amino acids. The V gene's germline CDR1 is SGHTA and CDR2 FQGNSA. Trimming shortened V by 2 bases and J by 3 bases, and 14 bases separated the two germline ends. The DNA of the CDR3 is TGTGCCAGCAGCTTATTTGTCAGGGCCGGTGGGGCCAACGTCCTGACTTTC. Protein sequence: CASSLFVRAGGANVLTF.

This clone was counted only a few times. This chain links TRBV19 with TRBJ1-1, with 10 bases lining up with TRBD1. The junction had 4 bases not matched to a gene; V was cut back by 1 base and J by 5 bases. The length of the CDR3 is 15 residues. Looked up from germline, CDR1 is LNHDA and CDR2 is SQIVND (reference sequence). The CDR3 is CASSIGDRGGTEAFF. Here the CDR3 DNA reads TGTGCCAGTAGTATAGGGGACAGGGGAGGAACTGAAGCTTTCTTT.

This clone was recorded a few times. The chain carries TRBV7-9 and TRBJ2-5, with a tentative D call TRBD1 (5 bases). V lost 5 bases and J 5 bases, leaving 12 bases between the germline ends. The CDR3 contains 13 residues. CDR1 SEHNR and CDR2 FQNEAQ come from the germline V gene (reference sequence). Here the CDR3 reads CASSRIQGETQYF. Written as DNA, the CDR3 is TGTGCCAGCAGCCGCATTCAGGGTGAGACCCAGTACTTC.

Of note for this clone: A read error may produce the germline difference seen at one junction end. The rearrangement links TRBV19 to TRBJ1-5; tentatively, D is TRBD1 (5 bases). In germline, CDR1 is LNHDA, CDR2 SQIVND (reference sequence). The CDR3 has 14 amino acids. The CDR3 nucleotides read TGTGCCAGTAGTACAGGGTTTAGCAATCAGTCCCAGCATTTT. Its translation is CASSTGFSNQSQHF. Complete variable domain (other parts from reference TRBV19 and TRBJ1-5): DGGITQSPKYLFRKEGQNVTLSCEQNLNHDAMYWYRQDPGQGLRLIYYSQIVNDFQKGDIAEGYSVSREKKESFPLTVTSAQKNPTAFYLCASSTGFSNQSQHFGDGTRLSIL.

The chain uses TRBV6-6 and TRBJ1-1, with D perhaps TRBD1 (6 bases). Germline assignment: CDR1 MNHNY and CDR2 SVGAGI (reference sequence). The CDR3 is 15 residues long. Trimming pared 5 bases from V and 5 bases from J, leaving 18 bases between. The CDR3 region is CASSLGAGAGTEAFF. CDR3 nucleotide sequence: TGTGCCAGCAGTCTCGGGGCAGGGGCCGGGACTGAAGCTTTCTTT.

The CDR3 region is CASSPTIFGNTIYF. In DNA, the CDR3 is TGTGCCAGCAGCCCTACGATCTTCGGAAACACCATATATTTT. The chain uses TRBV28 and TRBJ1-3; D ambiguous. V was trimmed by 6 bases and J by 4 bases, leaving 13 bases between them. CDR3 length equals 14 residues. Germline V gene sequence: CDR1 MDHEN, CDR2 SYDVKM. Full variable domain (remainder filled in from reference TRBV28 and TRBJ1-3): DVKVTQSSRYLVKRTGEKVFLECVQDMDHENMFWYRQDPGLGLRLIYFSYDVKMKEKGDIPEGYSVSREKKERFSLILESASTNQTSMYLCASSPTIFGNTIYFGEGSWLTVV.

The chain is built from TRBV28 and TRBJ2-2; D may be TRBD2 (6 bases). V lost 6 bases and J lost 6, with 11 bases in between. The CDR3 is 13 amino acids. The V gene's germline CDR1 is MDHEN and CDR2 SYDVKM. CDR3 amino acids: CASSLGLPGELFF. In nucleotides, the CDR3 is TGTGCCAGCAGCCTCGGACTACCCGGGGAGCTGTTTTTT.

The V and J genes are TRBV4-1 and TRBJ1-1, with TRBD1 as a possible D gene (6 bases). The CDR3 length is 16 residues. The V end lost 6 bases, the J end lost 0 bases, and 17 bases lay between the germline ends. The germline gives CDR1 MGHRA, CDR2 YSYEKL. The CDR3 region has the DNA TGCGCCAGCAGTCGAAATGAGGGGGGATTGAACACTGAAGCTTTCTTT. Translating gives CASSRNEGGLNTEAFF.

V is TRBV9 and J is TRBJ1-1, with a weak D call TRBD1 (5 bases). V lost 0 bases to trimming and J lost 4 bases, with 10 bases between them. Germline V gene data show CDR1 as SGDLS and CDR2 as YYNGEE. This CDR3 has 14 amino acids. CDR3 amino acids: CASSVAGGSTEAFF. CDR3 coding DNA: TGTGCCAGCAGCGTAGCCGGGGGTAGCACTGAAGCTTTCTTT.

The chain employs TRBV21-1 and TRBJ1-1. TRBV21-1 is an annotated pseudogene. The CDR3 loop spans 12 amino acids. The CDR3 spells CASSPWEGEAFF. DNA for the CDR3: TGTGCCAGCAGCCCCTGGGAGGGTGAAGCTTTCTTT.

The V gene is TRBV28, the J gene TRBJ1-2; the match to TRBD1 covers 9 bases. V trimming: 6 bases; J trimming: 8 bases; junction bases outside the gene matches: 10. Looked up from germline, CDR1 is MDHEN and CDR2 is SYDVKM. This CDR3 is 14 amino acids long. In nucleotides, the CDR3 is TGTGCCAGCAGAAGGGGACAGGGTGGACGGGGCTACACCTTC. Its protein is CASRRGQGGRGYTF.

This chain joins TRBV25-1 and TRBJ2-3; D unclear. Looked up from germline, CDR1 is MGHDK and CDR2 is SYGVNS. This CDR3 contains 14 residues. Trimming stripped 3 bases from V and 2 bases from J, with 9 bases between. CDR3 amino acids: CASSEVGVTDTQYF. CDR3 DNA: TGTGCCAGCAGTGAGGTGGGCGTCACAGATACGCAGTATTTT.

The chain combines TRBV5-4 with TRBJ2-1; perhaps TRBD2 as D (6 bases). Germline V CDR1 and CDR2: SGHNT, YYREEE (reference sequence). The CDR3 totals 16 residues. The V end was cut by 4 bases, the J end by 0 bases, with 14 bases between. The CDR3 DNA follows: TGTGCCAGCAGCAGCCGGGAGCCGAGCTCCTACAATGAGCAGTTCTTC. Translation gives CASSSREPSSYNEQFF.

The CDR3 DNA is TGTGCCAGCTCACGCCCGGGACGGTCTAACGAGCAGTACTTC. Protein: CASSRPGRSNEQYF. The chain carries TRBV18 and TRBJ2-7; perhaps D is TRBD1 or TRBD2 (5 bases each). Per the germline V gene, CDR1 is KGHSH and CDR2 is LQKENI. This CDR3 contains 14 residues. Trimming took off 4 bases at V and 5 bases at J, with 15 bases between the two ends.

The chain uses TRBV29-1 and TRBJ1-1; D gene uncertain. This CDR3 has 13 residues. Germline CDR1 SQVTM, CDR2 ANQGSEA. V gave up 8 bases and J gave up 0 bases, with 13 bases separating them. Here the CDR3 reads CSSRTGMNTEAFF. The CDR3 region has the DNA TGCAGCTCTAGAACGGGCATGAACACTGAAGCTTTCTTT. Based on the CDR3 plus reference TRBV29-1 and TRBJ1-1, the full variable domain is SAVISQKPSRDICQRGTSLTIQCQVDSQVTMMFWYRQQPGQSLTLIATANQGSEATYESGFVIDKFPISRPNLTFSTLTVSNMSPEDSSIYLCSSRTGMNTEAFFGQGTRLTVV.